Shown below are 13 T cell receptor beta chains from a single sample sequenced in a study of T cell responses to AZD1222 COVID-19 vaccine. The assay was immunoSEQ multiplex PCR, and TCRdb's table has in-frame clones only and misses some. Of around 150,000 clones in the sample, approximately 90% were seen once. This sample comprised peripheral blood, obtained on day 0 of AZD1222 vaccination. These TCRs come from an adult in good health.

The chain couples TRBV28 to TRBJ2-3; 7 nucleotides match TRBD1. CDR3 length equals 17 residues. After removal of 4 bases from V and 7 bases from J, the junction contained 17 bases not matched to a gene. The germline V gene encodes CDR1 MDHEN and CDR2 SYDVKM. CDR3 sequence: CASSSPITGASLHTQYF. CDR3 coding DNA: TGTGCCAGCAGTTCACCAATAACAGGGGCCAGTCTACATACGCAGTATTTT.

This clone was counted only a few times. This rearrangement joins TRBV20-1 to TRBJ2-1; 9 nucleotides agree with TRBD2. Germline loops: CDR1 DFQATT, CDR2 SNEGSKA (reference sequence). V lost 3 bases and J lost 3; bases outside the gene matches: 6. The CDR3 runs 15 residues. Here the CDR3 reads CSASIAGVDYNEQFF. CDR3 nucleotides: TGCAGTGCTAGTATAGCGGGAGTAGACTACAATGAGCAGTTCTTC.

V is TRBV6-5 and J is TRBJ1-2; no firm D call. The V end was cut by 6 bases, the J end by 2 bases, with 16 bases between. This CDR3 region has 15 residues. Germline assignment: CDR1 MNHEY and CDR2 SVGAGI. As DNA, the CDR3 is TGTGCCAGCAGCGCTGATGAAAGCCGGAACTATGGCTACACCTTC. This sequence encodes CASSADESRNYGYTF.

The rearrangement links TRBV9 to TRBJ2-1, with D perhaps TRBD2 (6 bases). The length of the CDR3 is 16 residues. CDR1 is SGDLS and CDR2 is YYNGEE in the germline V gene. Trimming left V 2 bases short and J 6 bases short, with 18 bases between. This CDR3 is CASSVTDGSLVNEQFF. CDR3 DNA: TGTGCCAGCAGCGTTACGGACGGGAGTCTTGTCAATGAGCAGTTCTTC.

This clone is a singleton in its sample. This rearrangement joins TRBV5-5 to TRBJ1-3; a possible D gene is TRBD1 (5 bases). CDR1 is SGHKS, CDR2 YYEKEE, per germline (reference sequence). The ends were cut back, 4 bases at V and 9 bases at J, with 20 bases in the middle. This CDR3 contains 15 residues. CDR3 bases: TGTGCCAGCAGCAAAGCGGGGCCCTACGAAAGCACCATATATTTT. Translating gives CASSKAGPYESTIYF.

The chain carries TRBV11-2 and TRBJ1-1, with D possibly matching TRBD1 (5 bases). The germline V gene has CDR1 SGHAT and CDR2 FQNNGV. The CDR3 length is 14 residues. Trimming cost V 2 bases and J 5 bases, with 12 bases left between them. The CDR3 loop reads CASSLYGKGTEAFF. CDR3 coding DNA: TGTGCCAGCAGCTTATACGGGAAGGGGACTGAAGCTTTCTTT.

The gene calls are TRBV18 and TRBJ1-2; D gene ambiguous. Deletions cut 2 bases from V and 8 bases from J, with 12 bases between. Looked up from germline, CDR1 is KGHSH and CDR2 is LQKENI. The CDR3 spans 13 residues. Here the CDR3 DNA reads TGTGCCAGCTCACCAGGTCCACGCGACGGCTACACCTTC. Residues: CASSPGPRDGYTF.

The chain couples TRBV13 to TRBJ2-2; maybe TRBD2 (6 bases). The CDR3 sequence is 13 residues long. Trimming shortened V by 5 bases and J by 5 bases, and 9 bases separated the two germline ends. Germline CDR1 and CDR2: PRHDT and FYEKMQ (reference sequence). CDR3 sequence: CASSRGRTGELFF. DNA of the CDR3: TGTGCCAGCAGCAGAGGGAGGACCGGGGAGCTGTTTTTT.

The J gene is TRBJ2-6, the V gene TRBV7-6, with 7 nucleotides matching TRBD1. The V gene end was trimmed by 4 bases and the J gene end by 12 bases; junction bases not matched to a gene: 18. The CDR3 runs to 17 residues. In germline, CDR1 is SGHVS, CDR2 FNYEAQ. The DNA of the CDR3 is TGTGCCAGCAGCTCGGACAAGACAGGGAAGAGACTCGGCGTCCTGACTTTC. This encodes CASSSDKTGKRLGVLTF.

The chain couples TRBV18 to TRBJ2-1; no reliable D call. The germline V gene encodes CDR1 KGHSH and CDR2 LQKENI. The CDR3 runs to 13 residues. With 3 bases removed from V and 6 bases from J, the gap between germline ends came to 9 bases. The CDR3 region is CASSPGVINEQFF. CDR3 in DNA: TGTGCCAGCTCACCTGGGGTCATCAATGAGCAGTTCTTC.

The genes are TRBV29-1 and TRBJ1-2; D remains ambiguous. The CDR3 spans 13 residues. The V gene lost 6 bases and the J gene lost 4 bases, with 15 bases spanning the gap. CDR1 is SQVTM and CDR2 is ANQGSEA in the germline V gene. CDR3 nucleotide sequence: TGCAGCGTGAGGGCGTCAGAGGGCTATGGCTACACCTTC. It yields the protein CSVRASEGYGYTF.

V usage is TRBV27 and J usage is TRBJ2-1; D not resolved. Trimming took 2 bases from V and 6 from J, leaving 8 bases between them. The CDR3 is made up of 13 amino acids. Germline loops: CDR1 MNHEY, CDR2 SMNVEV (reference sequence). CDR3 bases: TGTGCCAGCAGTTTAGATGCCCTCAATGAGCAGTTCTTC. Translated, it gives CASSLDALNEQFF.

V gene TRBV19 combines with J gene TRBJ1-4; D might be TRBD1 (6 bases). V lost 7 bases, J lost 5 bases, and 11 bases lay in between. Germline CDR1 is LNHDA and CDR2 is SQIVND (reference sequence). The CDR3 contains 13 residues. For the CDR3, the DNA is TGTGCCAGTACTTACCAGGGGAATGAAAAACTGTTTTTT. Its protein product is CASTYQGNEKLFF.